The T cell receptor (beta chain) under discussion was sequenced for a study of T cell clonotyping in hematopoietic cell transplantation. General study points: Pathologically expanded recipient clonotypes increased progressively from day 30 to day 180 as diversity fell.

The CDR3 is 13 residues long. Germline lookup yields CDR1 MDHEN and CDR2 SYDVKM. V was pared by 4 bases and J by 5 bases, with 11 bases between. Some clones are missing from TCRdb's copy, which holds only in-frame ones; the method was immunoSEQ multiplex PCR. The sample lists under 45,000 clones, 85% to 95% occurring once. As concerns this clone: Its matching antigen is unknown.

As for time point: recipient sample about 28 days before transplant, after cytoreduction. V gene TRBV28 combines with J gene TRBJ1-1; possibly TRBD1 for D (6 bases). The input for sequencing was peripheral blood mononuclear cells, taken before stem cell transplant. This receptor was obtained from a man between 40 and 49 years old with chronic myeloid leukemia. Some clones in this sample may be carry-over from other donors' samples. The CDR3: CASSWSQGTEAFF. As DNA, the CDR3 is TGTGCCAGCAGTTGGTCCCAGGGGACTGAAGCTTTCTTT.